This record looks at one T cell receptor (beta chain) sequence and its context. The antigen is not known. TCRdb re-derived calls from the RT-PCR reads in MiXCR, one entry per CDR3 protein. The sample shows about 500,000 distinct CDR3 sequences, about 17% of them seen only once. These data are taken from a study of response to subunit inactivated influenza vaccine. Notes on the study in general: The authors suggested that few new T cells are recruited per seasonal influenza vaccination.

This CDR3 has 17 residues. V lost 4 bases, J lost 4 bases, and 16 bases lay in between. Germline V CDR1 and CDR2: KGHDR, SFDVKD. This sequence was found in a man aged 45-69 years who received an inactivated influenza vaccine. The source was CD4+ T cells sorted from PBMCs, collected around 25 months after vaccination. V is TRBV24-1 and J is TRBJ2-6; possibly TRBD1 for D (6 bases). The DNA for the CDR3 is TGTGCCACCAGTGAAACTACAGGGAGAAACGGGGCCAACGTCCTGACTTTC. This encodes CATSETTGRNGANVLTF.